This entry describes one T cell receptor (beta chain). This CDR3 has 15 amino acids. Germline values: CDR1 MNHEY, CDR2 SMNVEV (reference sequence). V was cut by 3 bases and J by 0 bases, with 11 bases left in between. The sample belongs to a study of blood T cell repertoires in COVID-19. Original methodology: How many nucleated cells were present was estimated from reference gene primer amplification. Repertoires were generated with immunoSEQ multiplex PCR, while TCRdb's copy carries only in-frame clones and drops some. That table supplies the V and J calls and clone size; D and trimming were determined from the DNA. In the table there are approximately 130,000 clones, 75% to 90% of which are singletons.

This sequence originates from a woman aged 45-65 years who had recovered from COVID-19. V and J are TRBV27 and TRBJ1-1; D gene uncertain. Sample: PBMCs or T cells enriched from blood (not recorded which). The CDR3 DNA reads TGTGCCAGCAGTTTGCTGGGCAGACTGAACACTGAAGCTTTCTTT. This translates into CASSLLGRLNTEAFF.